One T cell receptor (beta chain) is described in this entry. Its antigen is still unknown. One end of the junction is discordant with germline, which a read error may explain. The sample comes from a study of prognosis after radiotherapy for stage I lung cancer (dated by TCRdb to the early 2020s). With respect to the entire study: Between April 2018 and early 2019, roughly 20 patients with stage I NSCLC were enrolled in Nanjing, China. Patients with newly diagnosed primary stage I lung tumors numbered about 15, with five others having oligometastatic NSCLC after surgical resection of the primary tumor. All patients were considered medically inoperable, owing to comorbidities in some 11 and refusal of surgery in several. The cohort included approximately 13 men and five to seven women, with a median age of roughly 74 years and a range of roughly 53 to 85 years. On tumor histology, roughly 12 patients had adenocarcinoma and six or seven had squamous cell carcinoma. SBRT was given in 3 to 5 fractions with a biologically effective dose of at least 100 Gy, using image-guided IMRT or VMAT. SBRT was not combined with any concurrent therapy in any patient. Four of the 19 patients developed distant metastases after SBRT, at a median of roughly seven months; the other 15 showed no significant progression. The study profiled peripheral blood TCR beta repertoires from stage I NSCLC patients before and after stereotactic body radiotherapy and related them to distant failure. The study sequenced roughly 40 blood samples from 19 patients, one before and one after SBRT per patient.

The TCR beta CDR3 region was amplified from genomic DNA by two rounds of multiplex PCR. The first PCR round used primers specific to each TRBV and TRBJ gene, with sequences filed in Chinese patent CN105087789A. The second PCR round used universal primers. The Roche High Pure PCR Template Preparation Kit was used to extract genomic DNA from frozen PBMCs. The libraries underwent paired-end sequencing with 151 bp reads on an Illumina HiSeq 3000. For the original study's pipeline: CutAdapt was used to remove raw reads lacking the multiplex PCR primer sequences. Using PEAR, the high-quality paired reads were merged into contigs. TRB V, D and J gene segments were assigned to each contig with MiXCR by alignment to reference sequences. To remove sequencing errors, CDR3 sequences were clustered according to base quality and sequence similarity. Shannon entropy, normalized by the natural log of the productive TCR sequence number, served as the measure of diversity. One minus Shannon entropy divided by the natural log of the number of unique clonotypes was used as the definition of clonality. The Youden index of ROC curves was used to select progression-free survival cut-offs for repertoire metrics, and analyses were performed in R 3.5.3. The public sequencing data were trimmed at Q25 with fastp and processed into clonotypes with MiXCR by TCRdb, which kept only in-frame beta chains. Entries that share a CDR3 protein sequence are merged under the most common genes and DNA. TCRdb, rather than the study authors, made the V and J calls. This sample gives over 30,000 distinct CDR3 sequences in total; around 24% of them show up just once. The leading ten clones occupy approximately 26% of the sample.

All patients had node-negative disease on CT and PET/CT, and none had a history of other malignancies or prior chemotherapy or radiotherapy. Around 6 milliliters of peripheral venous blood were drawn into EDTA tubes at each of two time points. PBMCs were isolated by Ficoll-Paque Plus density-gradient centrifugation. Immediately after collection, samples were stored at -80 degrees C until analysis. Looking up the germline V gene yields CDR1 MNHNS and CDR2 SASEGT. The CDR3 sequence holds 16 residues, the cysteine and phenylalanine included. Left in the record is the CDR3 DNA by itself, 48 bases read in frame from the first base. Study-level results and caveats: Unique TCR clone counts fell after SBRT (median 10,088 before versus more than 6,500 after; Wilcoxon paired P=0.011). The study was limited by the small cohort and short follow-up, and independent validation of the study findings is required. None of the reported P values were adjusted for multiple comparisons. Post-SBRT Shannon entropy and its change from baseline were lower in patients who developed distant metastases; baseline Shannon entropy was not associated with metastases. No determination of tumor specificity was made for expanded TCR clones. Differences by metastasis status were reportedly seen in TRBV and TRBJ usage frequencies, involving two V genes at baseline and, after SBRT, several V genes and two J genes.

This specimen was PBMCs, taken before or after stereotactic body radiation therapy (not recorded which). The clonotype was recovered from a donor over 45 with non-small cell lung cancer. The chain is encoded by TRBV6-1 joined to TRBJ2-7; the D gene cannot be named for sure. The DNA reads TGTGCCAGCGGTCTGGACCCTGGGTATTCGTCCTACGAGCATTACTTC. This gives the protein CASGLDPGYSSYEHYF.